This T cell receptor (beta chain) originates from a study of T cell responses to AZD1222 COVID-19 vaccine. Study context: Some second doses came at about 4 weeks and others at about 12 weeks; these were pooled.

As to this clone: Antigen specificity is unknown.

Overall study findings and caveats: Repertoires were obtained solely post-peak T cell response.

Here immunoSEQ multiplex PCR was the method, and the copy in TCRdb shows in-frame clones only, minus some. The repertoire holds under 150,000 clones, with about 90% as singletons. The sequence was collected from an adult in good health. The specimen was peripheral blood, collected on day 0 of AZD1222 vaccination.

The CDR3 spells CASSLLAGGPYEQYF. The CDR3, as DNA: TGTGCCAGCAGTTTACTAGCGGGAGGACCCTACGAGCAGTACTTC. J is TRBJ2-7 and V is TRBV28, with 11 bases identical to TRBD2. The CDR3 length is 15 residues. Trimming at V came to 2 bases and at J to 2 bases, leaving 2 bases not matched to a gene. Germline CDR1 and CDR2: MDHEN and SYDVKM. Full variable domain (remainder filled in from reference TRBV28 and TRBJ2-7): DVKVTQSSRYLVKRTGEKVFLECVQDMDHENMFWYRQDPGLGLRLIYFSYDVKMKEKGDIPEGYSVSREKKERFSLILESASTNQTSMYLCASSLLAGGPYEQYFGPGTRLTVT.